The 10 T cell receptor beta chains given below trace back to one sample, sequenced in a study of beta chain features in type 1 diabetes. Overall study results and limits: Type 1 diabetes patients had moderately but significantly shorter TCRB CDR3s in all four CD4+ subsets.

cDNA synthesis used the whole RNA isolate, giving expressed TCRB sequences. Assay: immunoSEQ multiplex PCR; the TCRdb copy retains only in-frame clones and omits some. Of 160,000 or so clones listed, 7% to 9.5% are singletons. These receptors are not linked to any known antigen. The sequenced sample consisted of central memory CD4+ T cells from blood. The receptors originated from a woman aged 25 to 45 with type 1 diabetes.

This clone has only a few counts. V is TRBV29-1 and J is TRBJ2-2, with TRBD1 matching 7 bases. The germline V gene encodes CDR1 SQVTM and CDR2 ANQGSEA. This CDR3 comprises 11 residues. V was pared by 4 bases and J by 7 bases, with 0 bases of the junction left unmatched. The CDR3 is CSVGQGGELFF. The CDR3 DNA is TGCAGCGTTGGACAGGGCGGGGAGCTGTTTTTT.

The chain couples TRBV11-2 to TRBJ1-2; maybe TRBD1 (5 bases). Trimming shortened V by 3 bases and J by 4 bases, and 15 bases separated the two germline ends. Germline values: CDR1 SGHAT, CDR2 FQNNGV. The CDR3 totals 15 residues. CDR3 sequence (DNA): TGTGCCAGCAGCTTGCAGGCGGGACGGCCCTATGGCTACACCTTC. Its translation is CASSLQAGRPYGYTF.

The V gene is TRBV5-1, the J gene TRBJ2-3; TRBD2 is a possible D gene (5 bases). Trimming cost V 5 bases and J 4 bases, with 17 bases left between them. This CDR3 has 15 amino acids. The germline CDR1 and CDR2 sequences are SGHRS and YFSETQ. DNA of the CDR3: TGCGCCAGCAGAATCGGCTCAGCGGCGGCAGATACGCAGTATTTT. Translated, it gives CASRIGSAAADTQYF.

J is TRBJ2-5 and V is TRBV28; 7 bases match TRBD1. J lost 0 bases, V lost 6 bases, and 10 bases had no gene match. The germline V gene encodes CDR1 MDHEN and CDR2 SYDVKM. The CDR3 loop spans 16 amino acids. Here the CDR3 reads CASRTPSGQYQETQYF. The DNA for the CDR3 is TGTGCCAGCAGAACACCCTCGGGACAGTACCAAGAGACCCAGTACTTC.

This clone was seen only a few times. The genes are TRBV7-2 and TRBJ2-2; 12 bases agree with TRBD2. CDR1 and CDR2 (germline): SGHTA, FQGNSA. With 9 bases clipped from V and 4 bases from J, the junction kept 12 bases outside the gene matches. The CDR3 has 17 residues. Here the CDR3 DNA reads TGTGCCAGGGGGGGAACTAGCGGGAGGAGGGTCACCGGGGAGCTGTTTTTT. Translating gives CARGGTSGRRVTGELFF.

This clone was detected a few times. The rearrangement joins TRBV5-1 to TRBJ2-1; D may be TRBD2 (6 bases). The CDR3 is 16 residues long. Trimming removed 4 bases at V and 2 bases at J, with 16 bases between. The germline V gene has CDR1 SGHRS and CDR2 YFSETQ. In DNA, the CDR3 is TGCGCCAGCAGCCCACATACTAGCTTTGCCTACAATGAGCAGTTCTTC. This encodes CASSPHTSFAYNEQFF.

A word on this clone: One end of the junction varies from germline; a read error may be responsible. This chain uses TRBV7-7 with TRBJ2-2; TRBD2 matches at 9 bases. Germline CDR1 is SSHAT and CDR2 is FNYEAQ (reference sequence). The CDR3 is 14 amino acids. CDR3 loop: CATSGVAGVGELFF. In DNA form, the CDR3 reads TGTGCCACCAGCGGTGTAGCGGGGGTCGGGGAGCTGTTTTTT.

This clone was seen ten or more times. The chain couples TRBV4-2 to TRBJ2-6, with TRBD1 matching over 7 bases. With V trimmed by 4 bases and J by 1 base, 10 bases remained unmatched. The CDR3 consists of 18 residues. Germline lookup yields CDR1 LGHNA and CDR2 YNFKEQ. The CDR3 DNA reads TGTGCCAGCAGCCCAGAGGACAGGCGTGGATCTGGGGCCAACGTCCTGACTTTC. Its translation: CASSPEDRRGSGANVLTF.

A few counts support this clone. The chain carries TRBV15 and TRBJ2-3; 7 bases match TRBD2. The germline gives CDR1 LNHNV, CDR2 YYDKDF (reference sequence). The V segment lost 1 base and the J segment 2 bases; nucleotides outside the gene matches: 9. The CDR3 is made up of 17 amino acids. The CDR3: CATSRGGAGALTDTQYF. CDR3 coding DNA: TGTGCCACCAGCAGAGGAGGTGCGGGAGCTCTCACAGATACGCAGTATTTT.

Only a few counts were recorded for this clone. The V and J genes are TRBV29-1 and TRBJ1-2, with a weak D call TRBD1 (5 bases). Trimming pared 1 base from V and 8 bases from J, leaving 20 bases between. The CDR3 has 15 residues. The germline V gene encodes CDR1 SQVTM and CDR2 ANQGSEA. CDR3 sequence reads: CSVEGWDYVTGGYTF. As DNA, the CDR3 is TGCAGCGTTGAAGGTTGGGACTATGTGACTGGGGGCTACACCTTC.